A single sample gave rise to the 27 T cell receptor beta chains below, sequenced in a study of blood T cell repertoires in COVID-19. The table came from immunoSEQ multiplex PCR; TCRdb's copy has only in-frame clones and leaves some out. Seen here are 270,000 or so clones, 82% observed once, and the top ten hold under 3.5%. Sequences were obtained from peripheral blood. Receptors originate from a woman in her late teens or twenties with acute or convalescent COVID-19.

This clone was found a few times. The V gene is TRBV3-1 (or the pseudogene TRBV3-2), the J gene TRBJ2-5, with TRBD2 matching over 10 bases. There are 15 residues in the CDR3. Germline values: CDR1 LGHDT, CDR2 YNNKEL (reference sequence). With V trimmed by 0 bases and J by 4 bases, 2 bases remained unmatched. CDR3: CASSQDGTSVETQYF. The DNA for the CDR3 is TGTGCCAGCAGCCAAGACGGGACTAGCGTAGAGACCCAGTACTTC.

This chain connects TRBV2 to TRBJ2-2; D perhaps matches TRBD2 (5 bases). The germline CDR1 and CDR2 sequences are SNHLY and FYNNEI. CDR3 length equals 14 residues. The V end was cut by 8 bases, the J end by 4 bases, with 14 bases between. CDR3 protein: CASSLERGTGELFF. In DNA, the CDR3 is TGTGCCAGCTCCTTGGAACGGGGCACCGGGGAGCTGTTTTTT.

V and J are TRBV18 and TRBJ1-2; 9 bases are shared with TRBD1. The CDR3 covers 15 residues. Germline CDR1 reads KGHSH; CDR2 reads LQKENI. Losses at the gene ends were 3 bases for V and 7 bases for J; bases not matched to a gene: 9. CDR3 in amino acids: CASSPGTGSRAGYTF. CDR3 DNA sequence: TGTGCCAGCTCACCCGGGACAGGGTCTAGGGCTGGCTACACCTTC.

This clone was recorded once. The rearrangement uses TRBV4-3 and TRBJ2-3, with 10 positions matching TRBD2. Germline values: CDR1 LGHNA, CDR2 YSLEER. The CDR3 runs to 17 residues. V lost 0 bases, J lost 6 bases, and 9 bases stayed unmatched. For the CDR3, the DNA is TGCGCCAGCAGCCAAGAATGGAGCGGGAGGGCTCCGGATACGCAGTATTTT. Translating gives CASSQEWSGRAPDTQYF.

The count of this clone is one. The genes are TRBV4-3 and TRBJ2-1, with a possible D match to TRBD2 (5 bases). This CDR3 contains 14 residues. Germline CDR1 reads LGHNA; CDR2 reads YSLEER. V lost 1 base to trimming and J lost 1 base, with 5 bases between them. The CDR3 loop is CASSQGTSYNEQFF. In DNA form, the CDR3 reads TGCGCCAGCAGCCAAGGGACTTCCTACAATGAGCAGTTCTTC.

The J gene is TRBJ2-7, the V gene TRBV19; 7 bases map to TRBD2. The ends lost 3 bases at V and 6 bases at J; junction bases unmatched: 8. Germline CDR1 reads LNHDA; CDR2 reads SQIVND (reference sequence). The CDR3 contains 14 residues. The DNA of the CDR3 is TGTGCCAGTAGTATGGTTCGACTAGCTAGCGAGCAGTACTTC. This codes for CASSMVRLASEQYF.

V is TRBV5-4 and J is TRBJ2-7, with a tentative D call TRBD1 (6 bases). Trimming removed 3 bases from V and 1 base from J, with 8 bases in between. The CDR3 loop spans 13 amino acids. The germline V gene encodes CDR1 SGHNT and CDR2 YYREEE (reference sequence). CDR3 in amino acids: CASSWGQSYEQYF. In nucleotides, the CDR3 is TGTGCCAGCAGCTGGGGGCAGTCCTACGAGCAGTACTTC. The full variable domain, completed using reference TRBV5-4 and TRBJ2-7, is ETGVTQSPTHLIKTRGQQVTLRCSSQSGHNTVSWYQQALGQGPQFIFQYYREEENGRGNFPPRFSGLQFPNYSSELNVNALELDDSALYLCASSWGQSYEQYFGPGTRLTVT.

The chain has TRBV5-1 and TRBJ2-7, with D tentatively TRBD1 (6 bases). CDR3 size: 15 residues. The germline V and J ends were trimmed by 4 bases and 4 bases, with 18 bases remaining between them. The germline V gene has CDR1 SGHRS and CDR2 YFSETQ. The chain's CDR3 is CASSAPDSATYEQYF. DNA for the CDR3: TGCGCCAGCAGCGCTCCGGACAGCGCGACTTACGAGCAGTACTTC.

The genes are TRBV27 and TRBJ1-1, with 7 nucleotides matching TRBD1. The CDR3 loop spans 17 amino acids. Germline loops: CDR1 MNHEY, CDR2 SMNVEV (reference sequence). V trimming: 1 base; J trimming: 0 bases; junction bases outside the gene matches: 8. The CDR3 DNA is TGTGCCAGCAGTTTATTATGGGGTGGGACAGTGAACACTGAAGCTTTCTTT. This codes for CASSLLWGGTVNTEAFF.

V gene TRBV7-9 combines with J gene TRBJ1-2; tentative D call: TRBD1 (6 bases). The CDR3 extends over 13 amino acids. CDR1 and CDR2 (germline): SEHNR, FQNEAQ (reference sequence). The V end was cut by 5 bases, the J end by 4 bases, with 11 bases between. The CDR3 nucleotides read TGTGCCAGCAGCCCCCCGGACAGCTATGGCTACACCTTC. This encodes CASSPPDSYGYTF.

The V call is TRBV30, the J call TRBJ1-5; 7 nucleotides align to TRBD1. Unmatched junction bases numbered 6, after V lost 0 bases and J lost 1 base. The CDR3 contains 16 residues. Germline CDR1 reads GTSNPN; CDR2 reads SVGIG (reference sequence). CDR3 region: CAWSVGQALSNQPQHF. The CDR3 DNA reads TGTGCCTGGAGTGTCGGACAGGCATTGAGCAATCAGCCCCAGCATTTT.

This clone appeared once. This chain links TRBV30 with TRBJ1-5; possible D gene TRBD1, 6 bases. The CDR3 contains 14 residues. V was shortened by 5 bases and J by 7 bases, with 18 bases between the two germline ends. Germline loops: CDR1 GTSNPN, CDR2 SVGIG (reference sequence). CDR3 protein: CAWATGHQGQPQHF. CDR3 DNA: TGTGCCTGGGCCACGGGACACCAGGGCCAGCCCCAGCATTTT.

The rearrangement uses TRBV29-1 and TRBJ2-7, with a possible D match to TRBD2 (6 bases). Germline V gives CDR1 SQVTM, CDR2 ANQGSEA. This CDR3 contains 15 residues. V lost 2 bases and J lost 0, with 14 bases in between. The CDR3 is CSVENRDSLSYEQYF. DNA of the CDR3: TGCAGCGTTGAAAACCGGGACTCCCTCTCCTACGAGCAGTACTTC.

This chain's CDR3 is CASSGDRDNSPLHF. The CDR3, as DNA: TGTGCCAGCAGCGGGGACAGGGATAATTCACCCCTCCACTTT. The chain couples TRBV9 to TRBJ1-6; 9 bases line up with TRBD1. The CDR3 runs 14 residues. Germline lookup yields CDR1 SGDLS and CDR2 YYNGEE. J gave up 5 bases and V 3 bases, and 0 bases lay outside the gene matches.

The V call is TRBV27, the J call TRBJ2-6; the D gene is possibly TRBD1 (5 bases). This CDR3 contains 15 residues. Germline V CDR1 and CDR2: MNHEY, SMNVEV (reference sequence). Trimming removed 5 bases from V and 1 base from J, with 9 bases in between. The CDR3 here is CASSLGHSGANVLTF. The CDR3 region has the DNA TGTGCCAGCAGTCTCGGACATTCTGGGGCCAACGTCCTGACTTTC.

This chain connects TRBV14 to TRBJ2-7, with TRBD2 matching 9 bases. Germline CDR1 and CDR2: SGHDN and FVKESK. CDR3 length: 17 amino acids. J gave up 5 bases and V 1 base, and 12 bases lay outside the gene matches. The CDR3 DNA is TGTGCCAGCAGCCAAGCACCCGCGGGACTAGCTGCCCACGAGCAGTACTTC. This translates into CASSQAPAGLAAHEQYF. Full variable domain (remainder filled in from reference TRBV14 and TRBJ2-7): EAGVTQFPSHSVIEKGQTVTLRCDPISGHDNLYWYRRVMGKEIKFLLHFVKESKQDESGMPNNRFLAERTGGTYSTLKVQPAELEDSGVYFCASSQAPAGLAAHEQYFGPGTRLTVT.

This sequence joins TRBV10-3 and TRBJ2-7; 11 nucleotides match TRBD1. The CDR3 is 14 residues long. V was pared by 6 bases and J by 0 bases, with 1 base of the junction left unmatched. The germline V gene encodes CDR1 ENHRY and CDR2 SYGVKD. The CDR3 is CAIRGQGGSYEQYF. For the CDR3, the DNA is TGTGCCATCAGGGGACAGGGGGGCTCCTACGAGCAGTACTTC.

A word on this clone: A read error may account for a junction end that differs from germline. The genes are TRBV6-5 and TRBJ2-3, with 9 bases fitting TRBD2. This CDR3 has 14 residues. CDR1 and CDR2 from the germline V gene are MNHEY and SVGAGI. The CDR3 spells CASSFGTSKDTQYF. The CDR3 nucleotides read TGTGCCAGCAGCTTCGGGACTAGCAAAGATACGCAGTATTTT.

This clone has a handful of counts. The rearrangement joins TRBV2 to TRBJ1-2; unclear D gene. CDR1 is SNHLY and CDR2 is FYNNEI in the germline V gene. The CDR3 is 16 residues long. The V gene lost 4 bases and the J gene lost 3 bases, with 18 bases spanning the gap. The CDR3 coding sequence is TGTGCCAGCAGTGCCCGGGAGGCCCTCATTGACTATGGCTACACCTTC. This translates into CASSAREALIDYGYTF.

The J gene is TRBJ1-3, the V gene TRBV6-5; D is ambiguous. The V gene lost 0 bases and the J gene lost 1 base, with 7 bases spanning the gap. Germline V gene data show CDR1 as MNHEY and CDR2 as SVGAGI. The CDR3 consists of 15 residues. CDR3 in amino acids: CASSYSKQSGNTIYF. The DNA for the CDR3 is TGTGCCAGCAGTTACTCGAAACAGTCTGGAAACACCATATATTTT.

J is TRBJ2-1 and V is TRBV19; 10 bases align to TRBD1. Germline assignment: CDR1 LNHDA and CDR2 SQIVND (reference sequence). After removal of 5 bases from V and 12 bases from J, the junction contained 16 bases not matched to a gene. The CDR3 totals 16 residues. The CDR3 loop is CASSSYGTGDKSGQFF. In nucleotides, the CDR3 is TGTGCCAGTAGTTCCTACGGGACAGGGGACAAGAGTGGGCAGTTCTTC.

The chain carries TRBV5-1 and TRBJ1-4, with D uncertain. The CDR3 has 15 amino acids. Per germline, CDR1 SGHRS and CDR2 YFSETQ. V shed 0 bases and J shed 7 bases, with 13 bases lying between them. The CDR3 sequence is CASSLVPGGGEKLFF. In nucleotides, the CDR3 is TGCGCCAGCAGCTTGGTCCCGGGAGGCGGTGAAAAACTGTTTTTT.

This clone was picked up one time. V usage is TRBV6-6 and J usage is TRBJ2-1; the match to TRBD2 covers 7 bases. The germline gives CDR1 MNHNY, CDR2 SVGAGI (reference sequence). The CDR3 is made up of 14 amino acids. V lost 0 bases, J lost 11 bases, and 7 bases stayed unmatched. CDR3 coding DNA: TGTGCCAGCAGTTACTCAGTGACTAGCTCCCAGCAGTTCTTC. This encodes CASSYSVTSSQQFF.

This clone was detected only a few times. This chain links TRBV28 with TRBJ1-1; perhaps TRBD1 as D (6 bases). The CDR3 runs to 15 residues. The germline CDR1 and CDR2 sequences are MDHEN and SYDVKM. With 5 bases removed from V and 1 base from J, the gap between germline ends came to 14 bases. The CDR3 bases are TGTGCCAGCAGTCAGGGGTCGCTACAGAACACTGAAGCTTTCTTT. Translation gives CASSQGSLQNTEAFF.

J is TRBJ2-7 and V is TRBV19; TRBD2 matches 7 bases. After removal of 4 bases from V and 4 bases from J, the junction contained 13 bases not matched to a gene. Per the germline V gene, CDR1 is LNHDA and CDR2 is SQIVND (reference sequence). This CDR3 region has 16 residues. CDR3 coding DNA: TGTGCCAGTAGTAGAGACAGCGGGATGGACCCATACGAGCAGTACTTC. Its protein is CASSRDSGMDPYEQYF.

The gene calls are TRBV20-1 and TRBJ2-7; TRBD2 agrees at 8 bases. This CDR3 region has 15 residues. Germline loops: CDR1 DFQATT, CDR2 SNEGSKA (reference sequence). V shed 3 bases, J shed 4 bases, and the junction held 11 bases outside the gene matches. CDR3 sequence reads: CSASAGTRSGYEQYF. CDR3 bases: TGCAGTGCTAGTGCGGGGACTAGAAGCGGTTACGAGCAGTACTTC.

The rearrangement uses TRBV7-3 and TRBJ2-2; 8 bases fit TRBD2. CDR3 length: 14 amino acids. Looked up from germline, CDR1 is SGHTA and CDR2 is FQGTGA. V gave up 5 bases and J gave up 5 bases; unmatched junction bases: 4. The CDR3 bases are TGTGCCAGCAGCCCCCCGGGAGGGACCGGGGAGCTGTTTTTT. It specifies CASSPPGGTGELFF. Full variable domain (rest looked up from reference TRBV7-3 and TRBJ2-2): GAGVSQTPSNKVTEKGKYVELRCDPISGHTALYWYRQSLGQGPEFLIYFQGTGAADDSGLPNDRFFAVRPEGSVSTLKIQRTERGDSAVYLCASSPPGGTGELFFGEGSRLTVL.